This T cell receptor beta chain was recovered during a study of lung T cells in sarcoidosis with Löfgren's syndrome. The CDR3 runs 15 residues. Germline-derived CDR1 and CDR2 are SGHNT and YYREEE (reference sequence). Notes on this clonotype: One end of the junction is discordant with germline, which a read error may explain.

TCRdb ran MiXCR on the reads and lists one entry per CDR3 protein. The top ten clones hold approximately 50% of a sample with 1,100 or so distinct CDR3 sequences, roughly 28% of them seen once. The sequenced sample consisted of CD4+ T cells from bronchoalveolar lavage. This chain uses TRBV5-4 with TRBJ1-1; the match to TRBD1 covers 7 bases. The TCR comes from a human donor with sarcoidosis (Löfgren's syndrome or another form), or a control subject (not recorded which). The CDR3 spells CASSYRQGLNTEALF. The CDR3 bases are TGTGCCAGCAGCTATCGACAGGGCCTAAACACTGAAGCCCTCTTT.